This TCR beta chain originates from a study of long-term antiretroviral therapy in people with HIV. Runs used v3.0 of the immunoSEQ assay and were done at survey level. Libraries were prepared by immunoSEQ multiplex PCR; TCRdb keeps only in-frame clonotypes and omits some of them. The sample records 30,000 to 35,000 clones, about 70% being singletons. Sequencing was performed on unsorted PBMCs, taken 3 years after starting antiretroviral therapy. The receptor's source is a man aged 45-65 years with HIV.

The CDR3: CASSVPATYYGYTF. The CDR3 nucleotides read TGTGCCAGCAGTGTCCCCGCGACTTACTATGGCTACACCTTC. This sequence joins TRBV28 and TRBJ1-2, with D unresolved. Germline V gene data show CDR1 as MDHEN and CDR2 as SYDVKM. CDR3 length: 14 residues. With 5 bases removed from V and 3 bases from J, the gap between germline ends came to 13 bases.